The subject of this entry is one T cell receptor (beta chain). Its antigen is unidentified. The donors, healthy adults who were HIV-negative, had experienced no recent acute infections or vaccinations. It was into CD45RA+ naive and CD45RA-negative memory subsets that the CD4+ cells were split. These data come from a study of shared clonotypes between healthy human individuals. Study observations and caveats: Among donors, the sharing of clonotypes was expected to be influenced by sequencing depth.

After removal of 0 bases from V and 9 bases from J, the junction contained 12 bases not matched to a gene. The CDR3 extends over 17 amino acids. Germline CDR1 and CDR2: SGDLS and YYNGEE. Produced via immunoSEQ multiplex PCR; TCRdb's table is partial and in-frame only. There are 2 million to 3 million clones in the sample; approximately 93% occur only once, and 0.35% to 0.45% lies in the top ten. Sequencing was carried out using naive CD4+ T cells from PBMCs. Subset of the sample: CD45RA+ positively selected. This chain joins TRBV9 and TRBJ2-1, with TRBD2 matching over 10 bases. The source of this sequence is a man aged 18 to 30 in good health. Some clones in this sample may be carry-over from other donors' samples. The CDR3 loop is CASSVVSRPSGSPEQFF. The CDR3 DNA follows: TGTGCCAGCAGCGTAGTGTCGCGGCCTAGCGGGAGTCCTGAGCAGTTCTTC.